The rows below give T cell receptor beta chains drawn from one sample of a study of shared clonotypes between healthy human individuals. Using immunoSEQ multiplex PCR, the repertoire was profiled, and TCRdb retains in-frame clones only, with some absent. The repertoire has about 2.3 million clones, approximately 93% of them found once; the top ten carry 0.39%. The material sequenced was naive CD4+ T cells from PBMCs. Source of these receptors: a man between 18 and 29 years old in good health. Some clones in this sample may be carry-over from other donors' samples. Both conserved end residues are part of each CDR3. A D gene is named only where the DNA matches it firmly. The size of a clone is reported for some rows only, either as once, few or many, or as a class for expanded clones.

j_call clone_size v_call d_call cdr3_aa cdr3_nt
TRBJ2-2 - TRBV5-1 - CASSSNDGWDNTGELFF TGCGCCAGCAGCTCTAACGACGGTTGGGATAACACCGGGGAGCTGTTTTTT
TRBJ1-6 - TRBV5-4 - CASSLAGGGDSPLHF TGTGCCAGCAGCTTGGCCGGGGGAGGTGATTCACCCCTCCACTTT
TRBJ2-7 - TRBV6-5 TRBD2 CASSYDRGGNYEQYF TGTGCCAGCAGTTACGACCGGGGGGGCAACTACGAGCAGTACTTC
TRBJ1-2 - TRBV11-2 - CASSTQGNYGYTF TGTGCCAGCAGCACACAAGGGAACTATGGCTACACCTTC
TRBJ2-2 - TRBV5-1 - CASSLRVTQLNTGELFF TGCGCCAGCAGCTTGCGTGTGACCCAACTGAACACCGGGGAGCTGTTTTTT
TRBJ2-7 - TRBV7-6 - CASRATSSYEQYF TGTGCCTCCCGGGCCACAAGCTCCTACGAGCAGTACTTC
TRBJ2-1 - TRBV7-9 TRBD1 CASSLGTGEYKGEQFF TGTGCCAGCAGCTTGGGGACAGGGGAGTACAAGGGTGAGCAGTTCTTC
TRBJ2-7 - TRBV5-6 TRBD2 CASSLSTSGHYEQYF TGTGCCAGCAGCTTGTCGACTAGCGGGCACTACGAGCAGTACTTC
TRBJ1-5 - TRBV5-8 TRBD1 CASSLDRGRGNQPQHF TGTGCCAGCAGCTTGGACAGGGGTCGCGGCAATCAGCCCCAGCATTTT
TRBJ2-6 - TRBV4-3 - CASSQGNDRPTGANVLTF TGCGCCAGCAGCCAAGGAAACGACAGGCCAACTGGGGCCAACGTCCTGACTTTC
TRBJ1-5 - TRBV28 - CASRIGGGSNQPQHF TGTGCCAGCAGAATAGGCGGGGGTAGCAATCAGCCCCAGCATTTT
TRBJ1-5 - TRBV4-1 TRBD1 CASSQGVGGYRNQPQHF TGCGCCAGCAGCCAAGGGGTAGGGGGCTATCGCAATCAGCCCCAGCATTTT
TRBJ1-5 - TRBV6-9 - CASRRDGNQPQHF TGTGCCAGCAGGAGGGACGGCAATCAGCCCCAGCATTTT
TRBJ2-7 - TRBV13 TRBD1 CASSLAGTGYYEQYF TGTGCCAGCAGCCTGGCCGGGACAGGGTATTACGAGCAGTACTTC
TRBJ1-1 - TRBV6-5 - CASSYISLGSTEAFF TGTGCCAGCAGTTATATCAGCTTGGGGAGCACTGAAGCTTTCTTT
TRBJ1-5 once TRBV6-1 - CASSENTGNQPQHF TGTGCCAGCAGTGAAAATACCGGCAATCAGCCCCAGCATTTT
TRBJ2-7 - TRBV6-6 - CASGRGDSYEQYF TGTGCCAGCGGCAGGGGCGACTCCTACGAGCAGTACTTC